This T cell receptor (beta chain) was sequenced during a study of blood T cell repertoires in COVID-19. Whole-study context: PBMCs, B-cell-depleted T cells, or T cells were the source of the cDNA or gDNA that made up the material.

V lost 3 bases, J lost 0 bases, and 12 bases lay in between. Germline V gene lookup returns CDR1 LNHDA and CDR2 SQIVND (reference sequence). This CDR3 is built from 16 residues. The method was immunoSEQ multiplex PCR; TCRdb's version includes in-frame clones alone and lacks a portion of them. The profile covers 110,000 to 150,000 clones, with about 86% appearing a single time and about 8% taken by the ten largest. Sequences were obtained from peripheral blood. The source is an older woman with acute or convalescent COVID-19. This chain links TRBV19 with TRBJ2-1; a possible D gene is TRBD2 (6 bases). CDR3 sequence (DNA): TGTGCCAGTAGTATGGTTCATAGCGGCTCCTACAATGAGCAGTTCTTC. Its translation: CASSMVHSGSYNEQFF.